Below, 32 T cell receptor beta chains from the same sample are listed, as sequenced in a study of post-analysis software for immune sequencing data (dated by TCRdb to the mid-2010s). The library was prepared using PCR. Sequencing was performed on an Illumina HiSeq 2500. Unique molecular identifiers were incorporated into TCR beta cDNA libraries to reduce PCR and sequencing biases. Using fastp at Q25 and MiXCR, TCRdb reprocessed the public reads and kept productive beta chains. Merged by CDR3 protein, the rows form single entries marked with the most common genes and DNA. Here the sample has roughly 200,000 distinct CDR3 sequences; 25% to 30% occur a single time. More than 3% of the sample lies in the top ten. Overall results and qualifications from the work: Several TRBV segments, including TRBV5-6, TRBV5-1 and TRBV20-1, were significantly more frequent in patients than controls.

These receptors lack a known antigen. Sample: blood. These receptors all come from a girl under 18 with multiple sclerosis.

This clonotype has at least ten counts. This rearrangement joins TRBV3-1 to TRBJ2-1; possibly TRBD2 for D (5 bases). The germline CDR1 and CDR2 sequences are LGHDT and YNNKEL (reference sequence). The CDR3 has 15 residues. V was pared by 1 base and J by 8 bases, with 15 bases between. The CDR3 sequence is CASSQVRASFDEQFF. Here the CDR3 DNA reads TGTGCCAGCAGCCAAGTCCGGGCTAGCTTCGATGAGCAGTTCTTC.

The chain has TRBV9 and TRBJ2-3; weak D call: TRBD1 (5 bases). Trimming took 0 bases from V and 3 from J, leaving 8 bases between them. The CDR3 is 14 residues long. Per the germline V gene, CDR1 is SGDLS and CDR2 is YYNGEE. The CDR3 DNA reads TGTGCCAGCAGCGTAGGGACATGGACAGATACGCAGTATTTT. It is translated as CASSVGTWTDTQYF.

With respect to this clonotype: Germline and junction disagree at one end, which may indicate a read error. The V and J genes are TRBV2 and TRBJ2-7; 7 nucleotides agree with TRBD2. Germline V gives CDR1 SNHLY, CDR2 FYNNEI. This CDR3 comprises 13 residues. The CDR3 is CASLSGPTYEQHF. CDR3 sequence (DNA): TGTGCCAGCCTTAGCGGGCCCACCTACGAGCAGCACTTC. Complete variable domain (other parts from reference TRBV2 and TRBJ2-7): EPEVTQTPSHQVTQMGQEVILRCVPISNHLYFYWYRQILGQKVEFLVSFYNNEISEKSEIFDDQFSVERPDGSNFTLKIRSTKLEDSAMYFCASLSGPTYEQHFGPGTRLTVT.

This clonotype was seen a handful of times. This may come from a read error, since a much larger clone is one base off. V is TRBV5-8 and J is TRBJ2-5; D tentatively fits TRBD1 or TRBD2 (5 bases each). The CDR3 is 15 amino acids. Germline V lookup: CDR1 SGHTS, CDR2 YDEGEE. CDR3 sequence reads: CASSFERTRQETRYF. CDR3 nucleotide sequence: TGTGCCAGCAGCTTTGAGCGGACAAGACAAGAGACCCGGTACTTC.

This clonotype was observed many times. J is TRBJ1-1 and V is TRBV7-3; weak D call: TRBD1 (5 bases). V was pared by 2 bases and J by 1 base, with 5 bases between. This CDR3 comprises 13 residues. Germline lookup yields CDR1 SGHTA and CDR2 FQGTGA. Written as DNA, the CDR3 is TGTGCCAGCAGCTTAGGGACGAACACTGAAGCTTTCTTT. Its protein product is CASSLGTNTEAFF. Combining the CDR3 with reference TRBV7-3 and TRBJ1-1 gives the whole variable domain GAGVSQTPSNKVTEKGKYVELRCDPISGHTALYWYRQSLGQGPEFLIYFQGTGAADDSGLPNDRFFAVRPEGSVSTLKIQRTERGDSAVYLCASSLGTNTEAFFGQGTRLTVV.

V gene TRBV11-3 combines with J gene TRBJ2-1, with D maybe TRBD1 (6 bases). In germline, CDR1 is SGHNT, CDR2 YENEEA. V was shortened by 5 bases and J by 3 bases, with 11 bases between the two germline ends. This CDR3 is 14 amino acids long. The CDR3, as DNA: TGTGCCAGCAGCAAGGACAGAAACTACAATGAGCAGTTCTTC. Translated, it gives CASSKDRNYNEQFF. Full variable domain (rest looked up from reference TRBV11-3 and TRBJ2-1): EAGVVQSPRYKIIEKKQPVAFWCNPISGHNTLYWYLQNLGQGPELLIRYENEEAVDDSQLPKDRFSAERLKGVDSTLKIQPAELGDSAVYLCASSKDRNYNEQFFGPGTRLTVL.

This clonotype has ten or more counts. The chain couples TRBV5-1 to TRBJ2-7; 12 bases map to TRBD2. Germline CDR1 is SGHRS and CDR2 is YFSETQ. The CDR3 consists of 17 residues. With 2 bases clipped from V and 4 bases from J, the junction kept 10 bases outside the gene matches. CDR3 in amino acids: CASSFLLAGGPDYEQYF. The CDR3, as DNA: TGCGCCAGCAGCTTTCTTCTAGCGGGAGGGCCGGATTACGAGCAGTACTTC. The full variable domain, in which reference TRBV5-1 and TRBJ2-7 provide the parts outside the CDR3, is KAGVTQTPRYLIKTRGQQVTLSCSPISGHRSVSWYQQTPGQGLQFLFEYFSETQRNKGNFPGRFSGRQFSNSRSEMNVSTLELGDSALYLCASSFLLAGGPDYEQYFGPGTRLTVT.

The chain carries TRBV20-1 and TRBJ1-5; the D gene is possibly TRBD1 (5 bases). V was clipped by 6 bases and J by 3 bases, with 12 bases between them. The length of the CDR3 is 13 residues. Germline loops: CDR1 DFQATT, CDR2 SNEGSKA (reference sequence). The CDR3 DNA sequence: TGCAGTGCCATGACAGCAAACAATCAGCCCCAGCATTTT. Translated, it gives CSAMTANNQPQHF.

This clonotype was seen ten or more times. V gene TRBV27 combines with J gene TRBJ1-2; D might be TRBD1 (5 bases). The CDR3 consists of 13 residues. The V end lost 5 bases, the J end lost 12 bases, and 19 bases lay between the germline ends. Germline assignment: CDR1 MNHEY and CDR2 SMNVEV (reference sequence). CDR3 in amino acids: CASSPGLFFTHTF. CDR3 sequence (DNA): TGTGCCAGCAGTCCGGGACTGTTCTTTACCCACACCTTC.

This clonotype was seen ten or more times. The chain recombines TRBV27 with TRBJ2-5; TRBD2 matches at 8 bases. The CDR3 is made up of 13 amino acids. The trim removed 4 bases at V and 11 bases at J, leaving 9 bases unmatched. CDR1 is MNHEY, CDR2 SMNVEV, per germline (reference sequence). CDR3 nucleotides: TGTGCCAGCAGTTCGCAAAGACTAGCGCGGCAGTACTTC. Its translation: CASSSQRLARQYF.

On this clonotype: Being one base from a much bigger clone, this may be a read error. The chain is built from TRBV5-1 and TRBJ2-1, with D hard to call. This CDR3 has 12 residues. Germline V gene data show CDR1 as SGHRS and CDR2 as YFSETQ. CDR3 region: CANSRTYNEQFF. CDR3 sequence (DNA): TGCGCCAACAGCCGGACGTACAATGAGCAGTTCTTC.

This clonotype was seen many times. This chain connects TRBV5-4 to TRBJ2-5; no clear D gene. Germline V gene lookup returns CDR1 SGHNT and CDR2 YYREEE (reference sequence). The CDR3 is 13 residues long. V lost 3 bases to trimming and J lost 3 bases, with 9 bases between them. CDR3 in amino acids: CASSWRSEETQYF. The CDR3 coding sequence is TGTGCCAGCAGCTGGCGTTCGGAAGAGACCCAGTACTTC.

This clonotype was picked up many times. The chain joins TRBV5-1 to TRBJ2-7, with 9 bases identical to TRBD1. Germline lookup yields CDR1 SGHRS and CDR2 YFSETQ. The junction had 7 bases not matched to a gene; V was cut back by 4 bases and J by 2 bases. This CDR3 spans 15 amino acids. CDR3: CASSRPRQGAYEQYF. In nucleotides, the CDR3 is TGCGCCAGCAGCCGGCCCAGACAGGGGGCCTACGAGCAGTACTTC.

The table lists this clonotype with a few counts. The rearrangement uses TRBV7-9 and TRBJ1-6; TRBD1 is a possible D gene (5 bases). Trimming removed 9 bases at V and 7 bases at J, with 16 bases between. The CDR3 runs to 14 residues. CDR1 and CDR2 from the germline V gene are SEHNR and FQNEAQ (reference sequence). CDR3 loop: CASTPGRQNSPLHF. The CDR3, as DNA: TGTGCCAGTACCCCGGGACGGCAAAATTCACCCCTCCACTTT.

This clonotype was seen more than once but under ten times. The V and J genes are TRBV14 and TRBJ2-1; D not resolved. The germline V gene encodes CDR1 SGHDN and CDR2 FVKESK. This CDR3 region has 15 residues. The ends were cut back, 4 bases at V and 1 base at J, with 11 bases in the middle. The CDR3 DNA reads TGTGCCAGCAGCCCTGAGATCAGATCCTACAATGAGCAGTTCTTC. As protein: CASSPEIRSYNEQFF.

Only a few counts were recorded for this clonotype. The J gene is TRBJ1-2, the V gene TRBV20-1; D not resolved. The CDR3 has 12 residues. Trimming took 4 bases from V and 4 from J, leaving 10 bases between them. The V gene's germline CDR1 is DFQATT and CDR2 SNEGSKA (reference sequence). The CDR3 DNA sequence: TGCAGTGCTACTCAGGTCCTCTATGGCTACACCTTC. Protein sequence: CSATQVLYGYTF.

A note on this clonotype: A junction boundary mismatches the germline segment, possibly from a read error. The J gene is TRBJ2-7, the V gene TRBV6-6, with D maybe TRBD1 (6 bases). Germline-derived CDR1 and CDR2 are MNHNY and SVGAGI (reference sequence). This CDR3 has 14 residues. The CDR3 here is CAGRGRVGPYEQYF. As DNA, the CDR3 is TGTGCCGGCAGGGGCAGGGTGGGCCCCTACGAGCAGTACTTC.

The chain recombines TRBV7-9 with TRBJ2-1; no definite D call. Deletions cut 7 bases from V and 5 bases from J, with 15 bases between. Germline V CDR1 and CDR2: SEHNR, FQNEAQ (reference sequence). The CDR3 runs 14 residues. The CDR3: CASTSSGTNNEQFF. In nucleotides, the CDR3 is TGTGCCAGCACCTCTTCAGGCACCAACAATGAGCAGTTCTTC. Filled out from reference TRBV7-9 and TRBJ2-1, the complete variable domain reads DTGVSQNPRHKITKRGQNVTFRCDPISEHNRLYWYRQTLGQGPEFLTYFQNEAQLEKSRLLSDRFSAERPKGSFSTLEIQRTEQGDSAMYLCASTSSGTNNEQFFGPGTRLTVL.

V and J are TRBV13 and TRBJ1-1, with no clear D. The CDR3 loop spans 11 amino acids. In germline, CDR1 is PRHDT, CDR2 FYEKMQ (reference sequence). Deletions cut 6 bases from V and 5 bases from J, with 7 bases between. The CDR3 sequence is CASSGETEAFF. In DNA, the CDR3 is TGTGCCAGCAGTGGGGAGACTGAAGCTTTCTTT.

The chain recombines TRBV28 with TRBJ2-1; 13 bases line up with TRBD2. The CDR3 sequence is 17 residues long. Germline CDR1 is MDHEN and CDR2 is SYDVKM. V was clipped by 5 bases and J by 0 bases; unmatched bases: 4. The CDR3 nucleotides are TGTGCCAGCAGTGGACTAGCGGGAGACTTCTCCTACAATGAGCAGTTCTTC. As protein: CASSGLAGDFSYNEQFF.

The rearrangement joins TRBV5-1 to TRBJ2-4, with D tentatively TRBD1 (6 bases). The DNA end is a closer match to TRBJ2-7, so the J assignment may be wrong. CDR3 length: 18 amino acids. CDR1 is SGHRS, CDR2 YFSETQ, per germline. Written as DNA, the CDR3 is TGCGCCAGCAGCCTGCGTCCACCTACAGGGAGACGGCACTACGAGCAGTACTTC. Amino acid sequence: CASSLRPPTGRRHYEQYF.

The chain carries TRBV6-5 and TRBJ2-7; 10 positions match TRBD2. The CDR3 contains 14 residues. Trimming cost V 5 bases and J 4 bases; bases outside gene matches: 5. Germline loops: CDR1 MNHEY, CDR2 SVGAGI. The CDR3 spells CASSPSGSLYEQYF. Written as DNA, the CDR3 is TGTGCCAGCAGTCCTAGCGGGAGTCTTTACGAGCAGTACTTC.

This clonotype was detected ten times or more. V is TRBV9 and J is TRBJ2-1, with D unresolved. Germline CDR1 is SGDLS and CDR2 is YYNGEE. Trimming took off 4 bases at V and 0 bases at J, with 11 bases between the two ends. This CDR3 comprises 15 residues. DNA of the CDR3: TGTGCCAGCAGCCTTCAGCAAAGCTCCTACAATGAGCAGTTCTTC. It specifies CASSLQQSSYNEQFF.

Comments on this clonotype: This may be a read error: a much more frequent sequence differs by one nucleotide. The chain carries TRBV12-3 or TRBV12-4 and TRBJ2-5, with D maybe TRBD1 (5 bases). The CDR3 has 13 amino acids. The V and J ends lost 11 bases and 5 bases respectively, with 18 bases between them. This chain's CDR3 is CAGNSQGSETQYF. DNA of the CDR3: TGTGCCGGCAATTCCCAGGGTTCTGAGACCCAGTACTTC.

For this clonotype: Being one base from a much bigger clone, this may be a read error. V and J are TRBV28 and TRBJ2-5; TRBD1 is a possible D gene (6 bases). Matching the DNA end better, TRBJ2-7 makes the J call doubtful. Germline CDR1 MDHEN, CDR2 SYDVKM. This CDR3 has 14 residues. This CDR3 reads CASSLLQGSYEQYF. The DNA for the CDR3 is TGTGCCAGCAGTTTGTTACAGGGCTCCTACGAGCAGTACTTC.

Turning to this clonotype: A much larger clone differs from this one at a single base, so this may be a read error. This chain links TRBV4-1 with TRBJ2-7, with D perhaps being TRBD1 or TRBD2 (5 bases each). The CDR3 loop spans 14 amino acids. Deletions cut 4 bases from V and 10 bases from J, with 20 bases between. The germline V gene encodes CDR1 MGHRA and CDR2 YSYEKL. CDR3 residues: CASSPPRRGTGQYF. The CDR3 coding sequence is TGCGCCAGCAGCCCACCCCGTAGGGGCACGGGACAGTACTTC.

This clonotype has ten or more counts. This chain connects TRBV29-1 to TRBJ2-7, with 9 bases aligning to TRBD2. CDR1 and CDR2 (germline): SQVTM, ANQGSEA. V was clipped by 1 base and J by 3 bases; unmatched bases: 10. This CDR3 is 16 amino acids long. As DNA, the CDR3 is TGCAGCGTTGAAGGGCCTTTTAGCGGGAGACGCTACGAGCAGTACTTC. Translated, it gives CSVEGPFSGRRYEQYF.

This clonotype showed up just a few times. CDR3 amino acids: CSATRGTGTTHYGYTF. The CDR3 nucleotides are TGCAGTGCTACACGAGGGACAGGGACAACACACTATGGCTACACCTTC. V gene TRBV20-1 combines with J gene TRBJ1-2; 9 bases map to TRBD1. With 4 bases clipped from V and 3 bases from J, the junction kept 12 bases outside the gene matches. This CDR3 comprises 16 residues. Germline loops: CDR1 DFQATT, CDR2 SNEGSKA (reference sequence).

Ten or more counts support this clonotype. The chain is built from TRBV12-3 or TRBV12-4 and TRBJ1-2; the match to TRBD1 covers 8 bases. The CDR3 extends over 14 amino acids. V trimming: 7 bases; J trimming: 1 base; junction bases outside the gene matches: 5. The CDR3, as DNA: TGTGCCAGCACCCGAGGACAGGGTAACTATGGCTACACCTTC. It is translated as CASTRGQGNYGYTF.

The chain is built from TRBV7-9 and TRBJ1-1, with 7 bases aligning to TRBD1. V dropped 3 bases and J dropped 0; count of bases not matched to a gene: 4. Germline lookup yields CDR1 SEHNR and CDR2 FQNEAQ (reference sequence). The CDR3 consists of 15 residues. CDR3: CASSLYQGVNTEAFF. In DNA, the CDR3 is TGTGCCAGCAGCTTGTATCAGGGGGTGAACACTGAAGCTTTCTTT. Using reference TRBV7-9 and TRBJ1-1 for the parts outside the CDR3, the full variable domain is DTGVSQNPRHKITKRGQNVTFRCDPISEHNRLYWYRQTLGQGPEFLTYFQNEAQLEKSRLLSDRFSAERPKGSFSTLEIQRTEQGDSAMYLCASSLYQGVNTEAFFGQGTRLTVV.

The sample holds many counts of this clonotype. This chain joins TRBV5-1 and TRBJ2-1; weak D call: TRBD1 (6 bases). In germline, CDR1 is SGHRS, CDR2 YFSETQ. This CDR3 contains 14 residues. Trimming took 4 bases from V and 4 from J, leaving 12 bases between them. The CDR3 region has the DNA TGCGCCAGCAGCCCGGGACAAATATACAATGAGCAGTTCTTC. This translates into CASSPGQIYNEQFF.

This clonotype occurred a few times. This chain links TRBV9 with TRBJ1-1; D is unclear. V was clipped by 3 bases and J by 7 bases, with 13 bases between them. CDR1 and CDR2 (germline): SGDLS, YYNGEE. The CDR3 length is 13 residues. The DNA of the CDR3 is TGTGCCAGCAGCGCAGACACCTTCGGTGAAGCTTTCTTT. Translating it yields CASSADTFGEAFF. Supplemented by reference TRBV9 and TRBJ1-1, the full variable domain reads DSGVTQTPKHLITATGQRVTLRCSPRSGDLSVYWYQQSLDQGLQFLIQYYNGEERAKGNILERFSAQQFPDLHSELNLSSLELGDSALYFCASSADTFGEAFFGQGTRLTVV.